A selection of T cell receptor beta chains follows, all from one sample in a study of blood T cells in healthy people across ages. From the 5' RACE reads, TCRdb called clonotypes with MiXCR, one entry per CDR3 protein. The repertoire holds 550,000 to 600,000 distinct CDR3 sequences, with more than 45% as singletons. The sequenced sample consisted of blood. These receptors originate from a man at least 80 years old in good health. Both conserved end residues are part of each CDR3. D genes are given only for firm matches. The size of a clone is reported for some rows only, either as once, few or many, or as a class for expanded clones.

TRBV20-1	TRBJ2-3	.	TRBD2	CSARVRGGVSTDTQYF	TGCAGTGCTAGAGTTCGCGGGGGGGTGAGCACAGATACGCAGTATTTT
TRBV20-1	TRBJ2-1	few	.	CSALYNEQFF	TGCAGTGCTCTCTACAATGAGCAGTTCTTC
TRBV4-3	TRBJ1-4	.	TRBD1	CASSQPGQGREKLFF	TGCGCCAGCAGCCAACCGGGACAGGGAAGAGAAAAACTGTTTTTT
TRBV28	TRBJ2-1	.	.	CASSWGGGHEQFF	TGTGCCAGCAGTTGGGGAGGGGGACATGAGCAGTTCTTC
TRBV20-1	TRBJ2-4	.	TRBD1	CSTPGQGGRNIQYF	TGCAGTACGCCAGGACAGGGAGGTAGAAACATTCAGTACTTC
TRBV2	TRBJ2-7	.	.	CASSVPHVSEQYF	TGTGCCAGCAGTGTGCCCCATGTCAGCGAGCAGTACTTC
TRBV29-1	TRBJ1-1	once	.	CSVVAAAGTEAFF	TGCAGCGTTGTAGCGGCGGCGGGCACTGAAGCTTTCTTT
TRBV7-2	TRBJ1-2	few	.	CASSLSRSDGYTF	TGTGCCAGCAGCTTAAGCAGGAGCGATGGCTACACCTTC
TRBV6-5	TRBJ1-2	many	.	CASSYLRGRDGYTF	TGTGCCAGCAGTTACCTCAGGGGAAGGGATGGCTACACCTTC
TRBV7-9	TRBJ2-1	.	.	CTSSPDRPWNEQFF	TGCACCAGCAGCCCTGACAGGCCCTGGAATGAGCAGTTCTTC
TRBV6-6	TRBJ2-7	many	.	CASSYSSYGLPYEQYF	TGTGCCAGCAGTTACTCGAGCTACGGACTACCCTACGAGCAGTACTTC
TRBV29-1	TRBJ1-2	few	.	CSVETASNYGYTF	TGCAGCGTTGAGACAGCCTCTAACTATGGCTACACCTTC
TRBV20-1	TRBJ2-1	few	TRBD2	CSARGLAVVDEQFF	TGCAGTGCGCGGGGACTAGCGGTCGTCGATGAGCAGTTCTTC
TRBV28	TRBJ1-1	.	.	CASSPSAEAFF	TGTGCCAGCAGTCCAAGCGCTGAAGCTTTCTTT
TRBV7-2	TRBJ2-7	few	TRBD1	CASSLAGTGDEQYF	TGTGCCAGCAGCTTGGCCGGGACAGGGGACGAGCAGTACTTC
TRBV12-3/TRBV12-4	TRBJ2-1	few	TRBD2	CASSMGGGNEQFF	TGTGCCAGCAGTATGGGGGGGGGAAATGAGCAGTTCTTC
TRBV20-1	TRBJ2-1	.	TRBD1	CSSSGQRYNEQFF	TGCAGTTCATCGGGACAGAGATACAATGAGCAGTTCTTC
TRBV6-6	TRBJ1-1	.	.	CASSYSGTGTEAFF	TGTGCCAGCAGTTACTCCGGGACCGGAACTGAAGCTTTCTTT
TRBV14	TRBJ1-1	.	.	CASSPQRGSMNTEAFF	TGTGCCAGCAGCCCGCAGAGGGGCTCCATGAACACTGAAGCTTTCTTT
TRBV12-3/TRBV12-4	TRBJ1-2	few	.	CASSLDGEHYGYTF	TGTGCCAGCAGTTTGGACGGGGAGCACTATGGCTACACCTTC
TRBV20-1	TRBJ2-2	.	TRBD1	CSAKGTANTGELFF	TGCAGTGCTAAAGGGACAGCGAACACCGGGGAGCTGTTTTTT
TRBV20-1	TRBJ2-3	.	.	CSANQGPLGTDTQYF	TGCAGTGCTAACCAGGGACCGCTCGGGACAGATACGCAGTATTTT
TRBV7-9	TRBJ1-6	few	TRBD1	CASSLAFGQGEDSPLHF	TGTGCCAGCAGCTTAGCGTTCGGGCAGGGGGAGGATTCACCCCTCCACTTT
TRBV20-1	TRBJ2-7	few	TRBD2	CSAARLAVPSYEQYF	TGCAGTGCTGCCAGACTAGCGGTCCCCTCCTACGAGCAGTACTTC
TRBV4-3	TRBJ2-7	.	TRBD2	CASSQDLLAGVNYEQYF	TGCGCCAGCAGCCAAGATTTGCTAGCGGGAGTAAACTACGAGCAGTACTTC
TRBV15	TRBJ2-1	many	.	CATSRDQGGDEQFF	TGTGCCACCAGCAGAGATCAGGGGGGCGATGAGCAGTTCTTC
TRBV28	TRBJ2-5	.	TRBD2	CASSPTGPSGRAQETQYF	TGTGCCAGCAGTCCGACGGGACCTAGCGGGAGGGCCCAAGAGACCCAGTACTTC